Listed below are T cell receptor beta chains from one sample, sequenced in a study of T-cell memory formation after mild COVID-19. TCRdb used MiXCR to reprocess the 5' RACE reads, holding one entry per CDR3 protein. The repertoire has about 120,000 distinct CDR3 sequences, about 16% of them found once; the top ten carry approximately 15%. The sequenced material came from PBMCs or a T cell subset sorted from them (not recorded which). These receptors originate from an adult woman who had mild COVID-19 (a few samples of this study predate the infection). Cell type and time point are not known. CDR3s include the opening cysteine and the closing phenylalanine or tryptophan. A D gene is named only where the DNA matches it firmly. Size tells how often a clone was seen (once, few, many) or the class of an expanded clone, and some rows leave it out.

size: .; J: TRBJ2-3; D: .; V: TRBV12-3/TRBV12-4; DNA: TGTGCCAGCAGCACTACAGGGCCCAGCACAGATACGCAGTATTTT; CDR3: CASSTTGPSTDTQYF
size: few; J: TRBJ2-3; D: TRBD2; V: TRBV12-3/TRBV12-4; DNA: TGTGCCAGCAGTTTCGGGGCGGGGGGGAACACAGATACGCAGTATTTT; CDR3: CASSFGAGGNTDTQYF
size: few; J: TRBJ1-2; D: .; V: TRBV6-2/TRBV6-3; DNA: TGTGCCAGCAGGCAGAATCCGGGACGGACAAACTATGGCTACACCTTC; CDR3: CASRQNPGRTNYGYTF
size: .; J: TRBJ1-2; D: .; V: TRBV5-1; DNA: TGCGCCAGCAGCCCCACAGGGACCCCTAACTATGGCTACACCTTC; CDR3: CASSPTGTPNYGYTF
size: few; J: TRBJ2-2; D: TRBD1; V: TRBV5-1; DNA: TGCGCCAGCAGCGACAGGGGAACCGGGGAGCTGTTTTTT; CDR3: CASSDRGTGELFF
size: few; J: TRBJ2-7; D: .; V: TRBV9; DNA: TGTGCCAGCAGCGTAGGGGGCAGGGAAGGCTACGAGCAGTACTTC; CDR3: CASSVGGREGYEQYF
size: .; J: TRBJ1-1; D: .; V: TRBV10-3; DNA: TGTGCCATCAGCCGGGGCCCATCATCTTTCTTT; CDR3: CAISRGPSSFF
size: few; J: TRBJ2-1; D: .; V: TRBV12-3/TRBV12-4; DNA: TGTGCCAGCAGTTTAACACTCCCCAAGGGTAATGAGCAGTTCTTC; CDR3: CASSLTLPKGNEQFF
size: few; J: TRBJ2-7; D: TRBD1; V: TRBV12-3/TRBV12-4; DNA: TGTGCCATCAGGAGACAGGGCGTCTACGAGCAGTACTTC; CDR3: CAIRRQGVYEQYF
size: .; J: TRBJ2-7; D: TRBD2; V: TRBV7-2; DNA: TGTGCCAGCAGCTCCCATTGGACTAGCGGGAGCCTCGGGGACGAGCAGTACTTC; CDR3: CASSSHWTSGSLGDEQYF